The clone carrying this T cell receptor beta chain was seen a single time. Its specificity is not known. Per the germline V gene, CDR1 is MNHNS and CDR2 is SASEGT. Trimming took 6 bases from V and 5 from J; bases not matched to a gene: 4. CDR3 length equals 15 residues. The data are from a study of T cells in Graves' hyperthyroidism and ophthalmopathy. Broader study findings: From stable hyperthyroidism, ophthalmopathy was set apart by a 13 V-J model.

TCR beta CDR3 sequences were amplified from RNA transcripts. Carried out on the TCR CDR3, a first-round RT-PCR used the HTBI primer set. A single record per CDR3 protein comes from TCRdb applying MiXCR to the multiplex PCR reads. The sample holds about half a million distinct CDR3 sequences, approximately 22% seen once. The material sequenced was blood. The rearrangement uses TRBV6-1 and TRBJ1-4; TRBD1 aligns across 12 bases. The sequence derives from an older woman with Graves' ophthalmopathy. CDR3 in amino acids: CASRGDRGRNEKLFF. The CDR3 nucleotides are TGTGCCAGCAGGGGGGACAGGGGGCGGAATGAAAAACTGTTTTTT.